These T cell receptor beta chains were read from a single sample in a study of OX40 agonist ivuxolimab in advanced cancers. Generated by immunoSEQ multiplex PCR, the TCRdb table keeps only in-frame clones and is missing some. The sample contains about 66,000 clones, approximately 78% of which appear only once. Specimen: CD4+ or CD8+ T cells sorted from blood, collected in a trial of the OX40 agonist ivuxolimab. The source of these receptors is an adult with an advanced solid tumor such as melanoma, head and neck, liver or kidney cancer. The CDR3 runs from the conserved cysteine through the conserved F or W. The D gene is left open where the match is weak. Clone size is not always given. Where it is, it says once, few, many or a class for expanded clones.

CDR3 DNA,CDR3 protein,J gene,V gene,CDR3 length,D gene,clone size
TGTGCCTGGAGACGGGTGATAACGGGAGTCAGGTACGAGCAGTACTTC,CAWRRVITGVRYEQYF,TRBJ2-7,TRBV30,16,.,.
TGTGCCAGCAGCCCGCAGGGAGGGACTAGCGGGGGAACCGAGACCCAGTACTTC,CASSPQGGTSGGTETQYF,TRBJ2-5,TRBV5-6,18,TRBD2,.
TGTGCCAGCAGTGTGGCCAGGGGGCGCAAGGCTGAAGCTTTCTTT,CASSVARGRKAEAFF,TRBJ1-1,TRBV5-6,15,TRBD1,.
TGCGCCAGCAGCCAAGGAGCTGTCACCTACAATGAGCAGTTCTTC,CASSQGAVTYNEQFF,TRBJ2-1,TRBV4-3,15,.,.
TGTGCCAGCAGTAGAGGAGACAGTAAGAACACTGAAGCTTTCTTT,CASSRGDSKNTEAFF,TRBJ1-1,TRBV28,15,.,.
TGTGCCAGCAGTTTATGGCGACTAGCGGGAGGTACAGATACGCAGTATTTT,CASSLWRLAGGTDTQYF,TRBJ2-3,TRBV27,17,TRBD2,.
TGTGCCAGCAGTGAAGCACGGATAGACTTGACCGGGGAGCTGTTTTTT,CASSEARIDLTGELFF,TRBJ2-2,TRBV2,16,.,.
TGCGCCAGCAGTCCGGGACAGGGAAGGTCAGGGGAGCTGTTTTTT,CASSPGQGRSGELFF,TRBJ2-2,TRBV10-2,15,TRBD1,.
TGTGCCAGCAGCTTACCTGGGCAGGGGGCTTCGGCTGGCTACACCTTC,CASSLPGQGASAGYTF,TRBJ1-2,TRBV7-8,16,TRBD1,.
TGTGCCAGCAGCTTAGATACGATGAACACTGAAGCTTTCTTT,CASSLDTMNTEAFF,TRBJ1-1,TRBV7-2,14,.,.
TGTGCCAGCAGCTTAGATACAGGGGGCTTCACCGGGGAGCTGTTTTTT,CASSLDTGGFTGELFF,TRBJ2-2,TRBV7-6,16,TRBD1,.
TGTGCCAGCAGTACATCCTACGAGCAGTACTTC,CASSTSYEQYF,TRBJ2-7,TRBV6-5,11,.,many
TGTGCCAGCAGCCTAAAGGACAGGGTCACAGATACGCAGTATTTT,CASSLKDRVTDTQYF,TRBJ2-3,TRBV14,15,TRBD1,.
TGCGCCAGCAGTGCTGGCGGGGGGGAGACCCAGTACTTC,CASSAGGGETQYF,TRBJ2-5,TRBV10-1,13,TRBD2,few
TGCGCCAGCAAACTAGCGGGGAACACCGGGGAGCTGTTTTTT,CASKLAGNTGELFF,TRBJ2-2,TRBV5-1,14,TRBD2,.
TGTGCCAGCAGCTTAGTAGGGCAGGGAGCTAATGAGCAGTACTTC,CASSLVGQGANEQYF,TRBJ2-7,TRBV7-9,15,.,.
TGTGCCAGCAGCTTAGGCATTGGGGTGGGTGAGCAGTTCTTC,CASSLGIGVGEQFF,TRBJ2-1,TRBV7-9,14,.,.
TGTGCCAGCAGCCAAGTGGAGGGGGCGCTTCACACTGAAGCTTTCTTT,CASSQVEGALHTEAFF,TRBJ1-1,TRBV14,16,TRBD1,.
TGTGCCAGCAGTGGGGGACAGTTCCAAGAGACCCAGTACTTC,CASSGGQFQETQYF,TRBJ2-5,TRBV2,14,TRBD1,.
TGTGCCAGCTCACCGGACAGGGACAGCACAGATACGCAGTATTTT,CASSPDRDSTDTQYF,TRBJ2-3,TRBV18,15,TRBD1,.
TGTGCCAGTAGTTCTGGGACAGCGAGCACAGATACGCAGTATTTT,CASSSGTASTDTQYF,TRBJ2-3,TRBV19,15,TRBD1,.
TGTGCCAGCAGTCCCCCGCGGGAGACCCAGTACTTC,CASSPPRETQYF,TRBJ2-5,TRBV28,12,.,.
TGCGCCAGCAGCTACCGGACAGGGGTCGATGGCTACACCTTC,CASSYRTGVDGYTF,TRBJ1-2,TRBV5-1,14,TRBD1,once
TGTGCCAGCAGACTACAGGGTCTTGGGGATCAGCCCCAGCATTTT,CASRLQGLGDQPQHF,TRBJ1-5,TRBV27,15,.,.
TGTGCCAGCAGCTCCCGGGGGTCCCTCTCCTACAATGAGCAGTTCTTC,CASSSRGSLSYNEQFF,TRBJ2-1,TRBV7-2,16,.,.
TGTGCCAGCAGCCCCATGGACGGATTCAATGAGCAGTTCTTC,CASSPMDGFNEQFF,TRBJ2-1,TRBV9,14,.,.
TGTGCCAGTAGTCAGGGGGCCCTAGAACCGAACACTGAAGCTTTCTTT,CASSQGALEPNTEAFF,TRBJ1-1,TRBV19,16,TRBD1,.
TGTGCCAGCAGACCGCTAGGCGGTTTGACCTACGAGCAGTACTTC,CASRPLGGLTYEQYF,TRBJ2-7,TRBV6-6,15,.,.
TGTGCCAGCAGAATTGACCCTGCAGGTTCTAACATTCAGTACTTC,CASRIDPAGSNIQYF,TRBJ2-4,TRBV5-4,15,.,.
TGTGCCTGGAGTGTTCGGCGGGGCTACACCTTC,CAWSVRRGYTF,TRBJ1-2,TRBV30,11,.,once
TGTGCCAGCAGCCCCCGCACAGGGCTCTATGGCTACACCTTC,CASSPRTGLYGYTF,TRBJ1-2,TRBV7-8,14,.,.
TGTGCCAGCAGTGCCAGGGTCGAAGAGACCCAGTACTTC,CASSARVEETQYF,TRBJ2-5,TRBV2,13,.,.
TGTGCCAGCAGTGACAGGGGTCATACGCAGTATTTT,CASSDRGHTQYF,TRBJ2-3,TRBV2,12,.,.
TGTGCCAGCAGTGAGGCGCTTCGGACAGGGGCTGGCTACACCTTC,CASSEALRTGAGYTF,TRBJ1-2,TRBV2,15,TRBD1,.
TGCAGCGTCGGGAGGGCCCCCGGCGAGCAGTACTTC,CSVGRAPGEQYF,TRBJ2-7,TRBV29-1,12,TRBD2,few
TGTGCCAGCAGGATGGGGGACGGAACGGTCTATGGCTACACCTTC,CASRMGDGTVYGYTF,TRBJ1-2,TRBV2,15,.,few
TGTGCCAGCAGTCAGGGGTTCGGCTACGAGCAGTACTTC,CASSQGFGYEQYF,TRBJ2-7,TRBV2,13,.,.
TGCGCCAGCAGCTTGGGTACAGAAGAGACCCAGTACTTC,CASSLGTEETQYF,TRBJ2-5,TRBV5-1,13,.,.
TGTGCCAGCAGCCAAGCTCCGGGACTAGCGGGGGGCAGCACAGATACGCAGTATTTT,CASSQAPGLAGGSTDTQYF,TRBJ2-3,TRBV14,19,TRBD2,.
TGTGCCAGCAGCCGGGACAGTTATTCGGGTGGCTACACCTTC,CASSRDSYSGGYTF,TRBJ1-2,TRBV2,14,TRBD1,.
TGTGCCAGCAGCCCGCTGCTAGCGGGCCCCTACAATGAGCAGTTCTTC,CASSPLLAGPYNEQFF,TRBJ2-1,TRBV5-6,16,TRBD2,.